Shown below are 29 T cell receptor beta chains from a single sample sequenced in a study of T cells in Graves' hyperthyroidism and ophthalmopathy. RNA transcripts provided the source from which TCR beta CDR3 regions were amplified. TCR CDR3 underwent first-round RT-PCR with the HTBI primer set. MiXCR was run by TCRdb on the multiplex PCR reads, yielding one entry per CDR3 protein. The sample holds roughly 180,000 distinct CDR3 sequences, over 8% seen once. Sequencing was carried out using blood. These receptors were taken from a woman under 30 with Graves' hyperthyroidism that later progressed to Graves' ophthalmopathy.

This clonotype was counted many times. The J gene is TRBJ2-7, the V gene TRBV19; maybe TRBD1 (5 bases). Between the trimmed V and J ends, which lost 5 bases and 0 bases, there was a span of 14 bases. The CDR3 length is 15 residues. Germline CDR1 and CDR2: LNHDA and SQIVND (reference sequence). The CDR3 spells CASSLFRDSSYEQYF. CDR3 DNA sequence: TGTGCCAGTAGTCTTTTTCGAGACAGCTCCTACGAGCAGTACTTC.

This clonotype was counted at least ten times. V usage is TRBV11-2 and J usage is TRBJ2-2; 12 bases line up with TRBD2. Germline lookup yields CDR1 SGHAT and CDR2 FQNNGV. This CDR3 spans 16 amino acids. Trimming took 3 bases from V and 7 from J; bases not matched to a gene: 6. The CDR3 spells CASSLLAGGPVGELFF. Here the CDR3 DNA reads TGTGCCAGCAGCTTGCTAGCGGGGGGGCCTGTCGGGGAGCTGTTTTTT. The entire variable domain, with the rest obtained from reference TRBV11-2 and TRBJ2-2, is as follows: EAGVAQSPRYKIIEKRQSVAFWCNPISGHATLYWYQQILGQGPKLLIQFQNNGVVDDSQLPKDRFSAERLKGVDSTLKIQPAKLEDSAVYLCASSLLAGGPVGELFFGEGSRLTVL.

Many counts were recorded for this clonotype. This chain links TRBV28 with TRBJ1-2, with D possibly being TRBD1 (6 bases). Per germline, CDR1 MDHEN and CDR2 SYDVKM. The germline V and J ends were trimmed by 4 bases and 3 bases, with 9 bases remaining between them. The CDR3 has 13 residues. The CDR3 loop reads CASSWGADYGYTF. The CDR3 DNA is TGTGCCAGCAGTTGGGGGGCAGACTATGGCTACACCTTC.

J is TRBJ2-7 and V is TRBV5-1; D is tentatively TRBD1 or TRBD2 (5 bases each). The germline V and J ends were trimmed by 5 bases and 2 bases, with 23 bases remaining between them. Per the germline V gene, CDR1 is SGHRS and CDR2 is YFSETQ. This CDR3 has 17 amino acids. The CDR3 spells CASRYWTPLSDPYEQYF. As DNA, the CDR3 is TGCGCCAGCAGATATTGGACACCTCTTAGCGATCCCTACGAGCAGTACTTC.

This clonotype was found many times. The chain carries TRBV6-1 and TRBJ2-1; TRBD1 aligns across 12 bases. CDR1 is MNHNS and CDR2 is SASEGT in the germline V gene. The CDR3 has 16 amino acids. V gave up 6 bases and J gave up 7 bases; unmatched junction bases: 10. CDR3 in amino acids: CASRSAGTGGLNEQFF. DNA of the CDR3: TGTGCCAGCAGATCAGCCGGGACAGGGGGCCTTAATGAGCAGTTCTTC.

The rearrangement links TRBV25-1 to TRBJ1-4, with 9 positions matching TRBD1. CDR1 and CDR2 from the germline V gene are MGHDK and SYGVNS. V lost 3 bases and J lost 3; bases outside the gene matches: 8. The CDR3 extends over 17 amino acids. The DNA for the CDR3 is TGTGCCAGCAGTGAGCCGGGACAGGGATCCTCTAATGAAAAACTGTTTTTT. It encodes CASSEPGQGSSNEKLFF.

This clonotype has just a few counts. The V call is TRBV20-1, the J call TRBJ1-6; unclear D gene. The CDR3 is made up of 16 amino acids. V lost 5 bases and J 6 bases, leaving 20 bases between the germline ends. CDR1 DFQATT and CDR2 SNEGSKA come from the germline V gene (reference sequence). CDR3 DNA sequence: TGCAGTGCTCGTTCGGATGGCAGCCCTGTTAATTCACCCCTCCACTTT. It is translated as CSARSDGSPVNSPLHF.

This clonotype was picked up many times. The V call is TRBV12-3 or TRBV12-4, the J call TRBJ1-2; D unclear. The germline V and J ends were trimmed by 5 bases and 4 bases, with 11 bases remaining between them. The CDR3 has 13 residues. As DNA, the CDR3 is TGTGCCAGCAGTCTGTATCAGGTCTATGGCTACACCTTC. It is translated as CASSLYQVYGYTF.

This clonotype has ten or more counts. The CDR3 is CASSSGQGFGTSPLHF. The DNA for the CDR3 is TGTGCCAGCAGCTCGGGACAAGGATTTGGCACTTCACCCCTCCACTTT. The gene calls are TRBV11-2 and TRBJ1-6; possibly TRBD1 for D (6 bases). This CDR3 region has 16 residues. Germline loops: CDR1 SGHAT, CDR2 FQNNGV. Deletions cut 4 bases from V and 9 bases from J, with 19 bases between.

This clonotype is a singleton in its sample. The chain recombines TRBV13 with TRBJ2-1; TRBD2 agrees at 8 bases. Trimming took 3 bases from V and 5 from J; bases not matched to a gene: 12. CDR1 PRHDT and CDR2 FYEKMQ come from the germline V gene (reference sequence). The CDR3 is 17 amino acids. CDR3 bases: TGTGCCAGCAGCTTTTTAGGTCGGGGGGGCACGGACAATGAGCAGTTCTTC. Amino acid sequence: CASSFLGRGGTDNEQFF.

There are many counts of this clonotype. The genes are TRBV12-3 or TRBV12-4 and TRBJ2-3; 9 nucleotides align to TRBD2. The CDR3 has 17 amino acids. V shed 3 bases and J 4 bases; nucleotides not matched to a gene: 11. CDR3 sequence (DNA): TGTGCCAGCAGTTTGTTCCTGGCTAGCGGGAAGGCAGATACGCAGTATTTT. Encoded protein: CASSLFLASGKADTQYF.

Comment on this clonotype: A clone one base away is much larger, so this may be a read error. The chain couples TRBV3-1 to TRBJ2-3, with D perhaps assigned TRBD1 or TRBD2 (5 bases each). CDR3 length: 13 amino acids. Per germline, CDR1 LGHDT and CDR2 YNNKEL (reference sequence). CDR3 DNA sequence: TGTGCCAGCCGCCAAGTCGGGACGGATACGCAGTATTTT. Its translation is CASRQVGTDTQYF.

This chain uses TRBV24-1 with TRBJ2-7; the match to TRBD1 covers 8 bases. V lost 3 bases to trimming and J lost 2 bases; unmatched junction nucleotides: 2. The CDR3 is made up of 14 amino acids. Germline V gene sequence: CDR1 KGHDR, CDR2 SFDVKD. The CDR3 is CATSDKGQAYEQYF. The CDR3 bases are TGTGCCACCAGTGATAAGGGACAGGCCTACGAGCAGTACTTC.

This clonotype turned up a few times. The genes are TRBV9 and TRBJ2-7; 8 positions match TRBD1. The CDR3 is 14 amino acids. Germline trimming cut 3 bases from V and 2 bases from J; bases unmatched to any gene: 4. The V gene's germline CDR1 is SGDLS and CDR2 YYNGEE. Here the CDR3 DNA reads TGTGCCAGCAGCGGGACAGGGCGAACCTACGAGCAGTACTTC. It translates to CASSGTGRTYEQYF.

The chain uses TRBV7-9 and TRBJ2-7; no reliable D call. The CDR3 is made up of 12 amino acids. Trimming removed 4 bases at V and 2 bases at J, with 6 bases between. Germline assignment: CDR1 SEHNR and CDR2 FQNEAQ (reference sequence). CDR3 sequence (DNA): TGTGCCAGCAGCTCTATCACCTACGAGCAGTACTTC. This gives the protein CASSSITYEQYF.

The chain recombines TRBV10-3 with TRBJ2-1; tentative D call: TRBD2 (6 bases). This CDR3 is 17 amino acids long. V was trimmed by 4 bases and J by 1 base, leaving 17 bases between them. Germline values: CDR1 ENHRY, CDR2 SYGVKD. This chain's CDR3 is CAISATIAANSYNEQFF. The CDR3 nucleotides read TGTGCCATCAGTGCGACAATAGCGGCAAATTCCTACAATGAGCAGTTCTTC.

The V and J genes are TRBV5-1 and TRBJ2-1, with 14 bases lining up with TRBD2. CDR1 and CDR2 from the germline V gene are SGHRS and YFSETQ. V dropped 3 bases and J dropped 9; count of bases not matched to a gene: 11. The CDR3 loop spans 17 amino acids. CDR3 protein: CASSSGLAGAYTSEQFF. The CDR3 DNA reads TGCGCCAGCAGCTCGGGACTAGCGGGAGCCTATACCTCTGAGCAGTTCTTC.

This clonotype was seen repeatedly, ten times or more. The rearrangement joins TRBV2 to TRBJ2-5, with D possibly TRBD1 on 6 matching bases. Trimming cost V 5 bases and J 3 bases, with 7 bases left between them. CDR1 is SNHLY, CDR2 FYNNEI, per germline. The CDR3 loop spans 12 amino acids. The DNA for the CDR3 is TGTGCCAGCAGTTGGACAGAAGAGACCCAGTACTTC. It yields the protein CASSWTEETQYF. Together with reference TRBV2 and TRBJ2-5, the CDR3 gives the full variable domain: EPEVTQTPSHQVTQMGQEVILRCVPISNHLYFYWYRQILGQKVEFLVSFYNNEISEKSEIFDDQFSVERPDGSNFTLKIRSTKLEDSAMYFCASSWTEETQYFGPGTRLLVL.

This clonotype was seen many times. V is TRBV20-1 and J is TRBJ2-5; D remains unclear. V lost 1 base to trimming and J lost 1 base, with 13 bases between them. The CDR3 is 15 residues long. CDR1 and CDR2 from the germline V gene are DFQATT and SNEGSKA (reference sequence). In DNA, the CDR3 is TGCAGTGCTAGAGTCGACCTTTTGAGCCAAGAGACCCAGTACTTC. It encodes CSARVDLLSQETQYF.

This clonotype was observed at least ten times. V gene TRBV19 combines with J gene TRBJ2-7, with a tentative D call TRBD1 (6 bases). The ends were cut back, 6 bases at V and 0 bases at J, with 15 bases in the middle. The germline CDR1 and CDR2 sequences are LNHDA and SQIVND (reference sequence). The CDR3 spans 15 residues. The CDR3 DNA is TGTGCCAGTAGCCCCTACAGGGACGGCTCCTACGAGCAGTACTTC. It codes for CASSPYRDGSYEQYF.

The sample holds many counts of this clonotype. The J gene is TRBJ2-1, the V gene TRBV3-1; 12 nucleotides match TRBD2. This CDR3 is 17 amino acids long. Looked up from germline, CDR1 is LGHDT and CDR2 is YNNKEL (reference sequence). The J segment lost 4 bases and the V segment lost 1 base, leaving 5 bases of the junction unmatched. The CDR3 reads CASSQVRTSGVYNEQFF. The CDR3 DNA reads as TGTGCCAGCAGCCAAGTACGGACTAGCGGGGTTTACAATGAGCAGTTCTTC.

Many counts were recorded for this clonotype. The V call is TRBV20-1, the J call TRBJ2-5, with D possibly being TRBD1 (6 bases). Germline CDR1 reads DFQATT; CDR2 reads SNEGSKA (reference sequence). This CDR3 is 15 amino acids long. The CDR3 DNA reads TGCAGCCCCATTTGGGGGCACAACCTCCGGGAGACCCAGTACTTC. It specifies CSPIWGHNLRETQYF.

This clonotype appeared a few times. The V and J genes are TRBV20-1 and TRBJ2-4, with D possibly matching TRBD2 (5 bases). Per the germline V gene, CDR1 is DFQATT and CDR2 is SNEGSKA (reference sequence). This CDR3 region has 12 residues. Deletions cut 6 bases from V and 5 bases from J, with 11 bases between. The CDR3 sequence: CSAVWGENIQYF. The CDR3 region has the DNA TGCAGTGCCGTGTGGGGAGAAAACATTCAGTACTTC.

The table lists this clonotype with many counts. The genes are TRBV29-1 and TRBJ1-1; D is perhaps TRBD1 (5 bases). CDR3 length: 12 residues. The germline CDR1 and CDR2 sequences are SQVTM and ANQGSEA. V gave up 7 bases and J gave up 0 bases, with 9 bases separating them. DNA of the CDR3: TGCAGCGCTCGGACATTGAACACTGAAGCTTTCTTT. Residues: CSARTLNTEAFF.

This clonotype was detected ten times or more. The chain combines TRBV19 with TRBJ1-1; TRBD1 matches 9 bases. Germline V gene lookup returns CDR1 LNHDA and CDR2 SQIVND (reference sequence). This CDR3 spans 13 amino acids. V was clipped by 3 bases and J by 4 bases; unmatched bases: 0. The CDR3 DNA reads as TGTGCCAGTAGTATGGACAGGGGCACTGAAGCTTTCTTT. This encodes CASSMDRGTEAFF. The whole variable domain, filled in from reference TRBV19 and TRBJ1-1, reads DGGITQSPKYLFRKEGQNVTLSCEQNLNHDAMYWYRQDPGQGLRLIYYSQIVNDFQKGDIAEGYSVSREKKESFPLTVTSAQKNPTAFYLCASSMDRGTEAFFGQGTRLTVV.

This clonotype showed up just a few times. V is TRBV9 and J is TRBJ2-1; D is undetermined. The V gene's germline CDR1 is SGDLS and CDR2 YYNGEE. This CDR3 has 13 amino acids. V shed 3 bases and J shed 2 bases, with 6 bases lying between them. Here the CDR3 DNA reads TGTGCCAGCAGCGCCCGCCCCTACAATGAGCAGTTCTTC. It translates to CASSARPYNEQFF.

J is TRBJ1-6 and V is TRBV30, with 10 bases aligning to TRBD1. CDR1 and CDR2 (germline): GTSNPN, SVGIG (reference sequence). This CDR3 comprises 15 residues. The J segment lost 7 bases and the V segment lost 1 base, leaving 4 bases of the junction unmatched. The CDR3 region has the DNA TGTGCCTGGAGTGGAGACAGGGGGCAAAATTCACCCCTCCACTTT. Translation: CAWSGDRGQNSPLHF.

Many counts were recorded for this clonotype. The chain is built from TRBV18 and TRBJ2-7; D is possibly TRBD2 (5 bases). The CDR3 totals 14 residues. V lost 4 bases to trimming and J lost 1 base, with 11 bases between them. Germline lookup yields CDR1 KGHSH and CDR2 LQKENI. CDR3 residues: CASSRGLQSYEQYF. In DNA form, the CDR3 reads TGTGCCAGCTCACGCGGGCTCCAATCCTACGAGCAGTACTTC.

This clonotype occurred many times. CDR3 protein: CASSKGGEQYF. The CDR3 region has the DNA TGTGCCAGCAGCAAGGGGGGCGAGCAGTACTTC. The rearrangement links TRBV12-3 or TRBV12-4 to TRBJ2-7; D could derive from TRBD1 or TRBD2 (6 bases each). V dropped 6 bases and J dropped 6 bases, with 9 bases sitting between them. CDR3 length: 11 residues.